The T cell receptor (beta chain) described here comes from a study of T-cell reconstitution after alpha-beta-depleted transplantation in children. Germline values: CDR1 DFQATT, CDR2 SNEGSKA (reference sequence). The CDR3 spans 13 residues. It was with unique molecular identifiers that the TCRbeta library was prepared. MiXCR was run by TCRdb on the PCR reads, yielding one entry per CDR3 protein. In the table there are 400,000 to 550,000 distinct CDR3 sequences, over 9.5% of which are singletons. Findings of the study overall: The origin of high day-60 TCRbeta diversity in some patients lay in surviving recipient T cells and thymic progenitors. A year post-transplant, T-cell counts and diversity derived mostly from newly produced T cells. The study reportedly traced alpha-beta T cells about two months after transplant to several hundred expanded graft clones.

Note on this clonotype: No antigen is known for it. The junction departs from germline at one end; a sequencing error may be responsible.

The receptor comes from a child aged 2-15 years with inherited bone marrow failure, due to receive a stem cell transplant. The input for sequencing was PBMCs, taken before TCRalphabeta/CD19-depleted stem cell transplant. The V gene is TRBV20-1, the J gene TRBJ2-5; 7 nucleotides match TRBD2. The CDR3 reads CSADTSAQDTQYF. CDR3 in DNA: TGCAGTGCAGATACTAGCGCCCAAGATACCCAGTACTTC.